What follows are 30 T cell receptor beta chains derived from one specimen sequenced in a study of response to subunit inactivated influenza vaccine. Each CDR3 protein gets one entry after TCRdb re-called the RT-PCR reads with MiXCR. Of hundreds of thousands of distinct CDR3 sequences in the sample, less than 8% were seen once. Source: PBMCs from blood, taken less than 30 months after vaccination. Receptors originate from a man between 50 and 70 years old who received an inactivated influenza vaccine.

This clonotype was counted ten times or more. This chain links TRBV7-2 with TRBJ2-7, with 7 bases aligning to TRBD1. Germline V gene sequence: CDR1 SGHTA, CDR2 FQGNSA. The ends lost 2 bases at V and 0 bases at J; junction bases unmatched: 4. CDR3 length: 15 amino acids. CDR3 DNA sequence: TGTGCCAGCAGCTTATTGCCAGGGGGCTCCTACGAGCAGTACTTC. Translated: CASSLLPGGSYEQYF. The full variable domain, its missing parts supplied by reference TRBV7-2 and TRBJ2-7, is GAGVSQSPSNKVTEKGKDVELRCDPISGHTALYWYRQSLGQGLEFLIYFQGNSAPDKSGLPSDRFSAERTGGSVSTLTIQRTQQEDSAVYLCASSLLPGGSYEQYFGPGTRLTVT.

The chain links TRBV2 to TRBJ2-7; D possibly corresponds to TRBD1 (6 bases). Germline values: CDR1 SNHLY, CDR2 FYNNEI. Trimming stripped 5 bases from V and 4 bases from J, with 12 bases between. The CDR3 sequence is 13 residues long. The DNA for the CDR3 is TGTGCCAGCAGTTGGGGGCCCCGATACGAGCAGTACTTC. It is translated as CASSWGPRYEQYF.

CDR3 sequence (DNA): TGTGCCAGTAATGAGAGGGACGGGGCCAACGTCCTGACTTTC. It encodes CASNERDGANVLTF. The chain recombines TRBV19 with TRBJ2-6, with D perhaps being TRBD1 or TRBD2 (5 bases each). Germline CDR1 and CDR2: LNHDA and SQIVND (reference sequence). V was trimmed by 7 bases and J by 4 bases, leaving 11 bases between them. The CDR3 extends over 14 amino acids.

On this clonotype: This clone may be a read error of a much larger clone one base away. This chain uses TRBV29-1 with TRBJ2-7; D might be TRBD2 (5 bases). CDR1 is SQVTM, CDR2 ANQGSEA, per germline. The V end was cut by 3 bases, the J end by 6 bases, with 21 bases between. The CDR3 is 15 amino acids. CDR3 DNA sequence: TGCAGCGTTGACATCCTAGGGCGAGGGTTACGCGAGCAGTACTTC. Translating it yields CSVDILGRGLREQYF.

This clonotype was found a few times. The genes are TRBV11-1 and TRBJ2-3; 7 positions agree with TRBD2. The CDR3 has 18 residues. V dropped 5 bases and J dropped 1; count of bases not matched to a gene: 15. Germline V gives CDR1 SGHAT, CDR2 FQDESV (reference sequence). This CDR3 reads CASSEVLAEAPGTDTQYF. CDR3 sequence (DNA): TGTGCCAGCAGCGAGGTCCTAGCGGAGGCGCCTGGCACAGATACGCAGTATTTT.

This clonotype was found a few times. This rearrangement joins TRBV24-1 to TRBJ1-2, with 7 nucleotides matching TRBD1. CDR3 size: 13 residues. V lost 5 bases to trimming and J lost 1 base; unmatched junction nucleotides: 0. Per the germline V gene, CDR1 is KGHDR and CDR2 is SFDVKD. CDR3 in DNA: TGTGCCACCAGTGGGGACAGTAACTATGGCTACACCTTC. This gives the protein CATSGDSNYGYTF.

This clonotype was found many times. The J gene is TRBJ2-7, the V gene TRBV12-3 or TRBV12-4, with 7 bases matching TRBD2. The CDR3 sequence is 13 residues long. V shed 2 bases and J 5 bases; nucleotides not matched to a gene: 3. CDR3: CASSLKGGNEQYF. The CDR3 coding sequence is TGTGCCAGCAGTTTAAAGGGAGGGAACGAGCAGTACTTC.

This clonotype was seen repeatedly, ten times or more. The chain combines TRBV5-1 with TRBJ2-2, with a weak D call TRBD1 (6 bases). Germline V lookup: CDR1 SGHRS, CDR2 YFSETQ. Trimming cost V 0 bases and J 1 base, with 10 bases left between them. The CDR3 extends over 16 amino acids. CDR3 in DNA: TGCGCCAGCAGCTTGGCCGGGACAAGGAACACCGGGGAGCTGTTTTTT. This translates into CASSLAGTRNTGELFF.

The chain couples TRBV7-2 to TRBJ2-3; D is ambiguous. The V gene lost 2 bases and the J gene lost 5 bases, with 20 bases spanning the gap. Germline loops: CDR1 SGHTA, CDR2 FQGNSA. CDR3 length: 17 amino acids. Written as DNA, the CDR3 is TGTGCCAGCAGCTTATCTGGATCGGGTATCGAAGGAGATACGCAGTATTTT. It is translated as CASSLSGSGIEGDTQYF.

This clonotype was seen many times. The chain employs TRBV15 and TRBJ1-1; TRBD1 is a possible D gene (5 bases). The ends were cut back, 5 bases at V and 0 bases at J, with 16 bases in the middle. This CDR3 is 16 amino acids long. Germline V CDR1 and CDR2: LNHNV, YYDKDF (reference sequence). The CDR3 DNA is TGTGCCACCAGCTTGAGGAGCGGGACGATGAACACTGAAGCTTTCTTT. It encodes CATSLRSGTMNTEAFF.

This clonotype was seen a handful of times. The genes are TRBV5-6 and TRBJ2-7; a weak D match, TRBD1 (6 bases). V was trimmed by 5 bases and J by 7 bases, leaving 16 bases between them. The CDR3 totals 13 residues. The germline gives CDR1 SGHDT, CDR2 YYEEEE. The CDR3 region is CASRVKGVWEQYF. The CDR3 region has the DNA TGTGCCAGCAGAGTGAAGGGGGTGTGGGAGCAGTACTTC.

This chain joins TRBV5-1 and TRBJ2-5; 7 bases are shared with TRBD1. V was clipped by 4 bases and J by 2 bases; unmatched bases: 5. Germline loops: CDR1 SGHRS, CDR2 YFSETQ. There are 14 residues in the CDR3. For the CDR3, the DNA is TGCGCCAGCAGCCTCGGACAGGAACAAGAGACCCAGTACTTC. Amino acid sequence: CASSLGQEQETQYF.

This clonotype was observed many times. CDR3 protein: CASSLKEETQYF. CDR3 DNA sequence: TGCGCCAGCAGCTTGAAGGAGGAGACCCAGTACTTC. J is TRBJ2-5 and V is TRBV5-1; D call uncertain. Trimming removed 1 base from V and 5 bases from J, with 6 bases in between. This CDR3 has 12 amino acids. CDR1 SGHRS and CDR2 YFSETQ come from the germline V gene. The full variable domain, with the rest looked up from reference TRBV5-1 and TRBJ2-5, is KAGVTQTPRYLIKTRGQQVTLSCSPISGHRSVSWYQQTPGQGLQFLFEYFSETQRNKGNFPGRFSGRQFSNSRSEMNVSTLELGDSALYLCASSLKEETQYFGPGTRLLVL.

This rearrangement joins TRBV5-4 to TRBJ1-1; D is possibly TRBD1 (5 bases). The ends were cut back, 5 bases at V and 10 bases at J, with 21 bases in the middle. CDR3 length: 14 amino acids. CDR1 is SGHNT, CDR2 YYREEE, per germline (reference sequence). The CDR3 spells CASSHQDHRGTAFF. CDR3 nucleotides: TGTGCCAGCAGTCACCAGGACCATCGGGGGACAGCTTTCTTT.

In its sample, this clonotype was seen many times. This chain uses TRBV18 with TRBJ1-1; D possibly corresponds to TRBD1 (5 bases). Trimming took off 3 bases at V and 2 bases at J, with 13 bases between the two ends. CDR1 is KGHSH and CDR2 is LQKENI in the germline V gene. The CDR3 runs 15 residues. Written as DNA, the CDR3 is TGTGCCAGCTCACCGCCCGGGGGTGTAAACACTGAAGCTTTCTTT. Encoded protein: CASSPPGGVNTEAFF.

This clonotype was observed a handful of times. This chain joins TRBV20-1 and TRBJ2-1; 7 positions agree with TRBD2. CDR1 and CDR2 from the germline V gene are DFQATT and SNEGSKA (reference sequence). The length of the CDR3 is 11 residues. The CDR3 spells CRAGLTHEQFF. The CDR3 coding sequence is TGCAGAGCGGGACTCACCCATGAGCAGTTCTTC.

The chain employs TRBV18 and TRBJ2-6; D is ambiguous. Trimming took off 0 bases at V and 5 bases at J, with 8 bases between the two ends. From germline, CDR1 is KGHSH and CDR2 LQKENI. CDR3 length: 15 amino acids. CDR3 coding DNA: TGTGCCAGCTCACCACCGGGCACCAGGGCCAACGTCCTGACTTTC. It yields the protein CASSPPGTRANVLTF. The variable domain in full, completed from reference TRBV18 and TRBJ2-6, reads NAGVMQNPRHLVRRRGQEARLRCSPMKGHSHVYWYRQLPEEGLKFMVYLQKENIIDESGMPKERFSAEFPKEGPSILRIQQVVRGDSAAYFCASSPPGTRANVLTFGAGSRLTVL.

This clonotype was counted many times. The CDR3 protein is CASSLQGVGNTIYF. For the CDR3, the DNA is TGTGCCAGCAGTCTCCAGGGGGTCGGAAACACCATATATTTT. V is TRBV12-3 or TRBV12-4 and J is TRBJ1-3, with 7 bases that match TRBD1. CDR3 length: 14 residues. V dropped 5 bases and J dropped 4; count of bases not matched to a gene: 5.

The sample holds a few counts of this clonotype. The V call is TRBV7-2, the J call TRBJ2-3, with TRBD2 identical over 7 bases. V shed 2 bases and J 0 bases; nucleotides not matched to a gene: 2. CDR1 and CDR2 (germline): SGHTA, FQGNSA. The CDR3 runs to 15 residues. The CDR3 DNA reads TGTGCCAGCAGCTTATATAGCGGGAGCACAGATACGCAGTATTTT. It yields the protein CASSLYSGSTDTQYF.

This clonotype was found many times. In DNA, the CDR3 is TGCAGCGTTGAAGGTCGGGGCGTGGGGGACATTCAGTACTTC. Protein product: CSVEGRGVGDIQYF. The V gene is TRBV29-1, the J gene TRBJ2-4; possibly TRBD1 or TRBD2 for D (5 bases each). The CDR3 loop spans 14 amino acids. V dropped 1 base and J dropped 8 bases, with 15 bases sitting between them. Per germline, CDR1 SQVTM and CDR2 ANQGSEA.

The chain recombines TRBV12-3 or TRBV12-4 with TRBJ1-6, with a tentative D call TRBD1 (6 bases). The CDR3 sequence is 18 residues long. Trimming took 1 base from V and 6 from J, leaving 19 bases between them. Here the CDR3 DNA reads TGTGCCAGCAGTTTAGGGGTGGGCAGGGGCGTTTCTAATTCACCCCTCCACTTT. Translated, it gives CASSLGVGRGVSNSPLHF.

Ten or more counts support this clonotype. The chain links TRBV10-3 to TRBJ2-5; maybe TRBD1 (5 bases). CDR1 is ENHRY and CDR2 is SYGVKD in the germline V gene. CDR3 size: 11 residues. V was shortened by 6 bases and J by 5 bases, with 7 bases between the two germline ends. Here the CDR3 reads CAIRTAETQYF. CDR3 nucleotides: TGTGCCATCAGGACAGCCGAGACCCAGTACTTC.

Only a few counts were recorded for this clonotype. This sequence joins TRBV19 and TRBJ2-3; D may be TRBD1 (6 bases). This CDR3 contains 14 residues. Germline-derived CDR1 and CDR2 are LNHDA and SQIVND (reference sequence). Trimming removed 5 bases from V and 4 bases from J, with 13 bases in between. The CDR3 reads CASSFQGSADTQYF. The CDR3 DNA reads TGTGCCAGTAGTTTTCAGGGGTCCGCAGATACGCAGTATTTT.

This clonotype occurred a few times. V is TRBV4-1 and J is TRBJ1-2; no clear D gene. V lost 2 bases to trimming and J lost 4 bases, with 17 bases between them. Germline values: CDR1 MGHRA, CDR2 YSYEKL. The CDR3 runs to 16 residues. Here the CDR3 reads CASSQRDAGGSYGYTF. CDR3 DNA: TGCGCCAGCAGCCAACGCGACGCAGGCGGGAGCTATGGCTACACCTTC.

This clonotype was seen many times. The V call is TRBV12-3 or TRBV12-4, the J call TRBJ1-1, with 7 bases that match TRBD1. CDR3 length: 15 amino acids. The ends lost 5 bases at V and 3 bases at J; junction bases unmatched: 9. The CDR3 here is CASSTMTGRDTEAFF. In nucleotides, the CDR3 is TGTGCCAGCAGTACCATGACAGGGAGGGACACTGAAGCTTTCTTT.

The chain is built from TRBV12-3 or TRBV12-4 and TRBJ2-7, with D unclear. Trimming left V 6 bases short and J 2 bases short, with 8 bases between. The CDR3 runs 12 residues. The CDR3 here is CASSVNTYEQYF. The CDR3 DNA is TGTGCCAGCAGCGTGAATACCTACGAGCAGTACTTC.

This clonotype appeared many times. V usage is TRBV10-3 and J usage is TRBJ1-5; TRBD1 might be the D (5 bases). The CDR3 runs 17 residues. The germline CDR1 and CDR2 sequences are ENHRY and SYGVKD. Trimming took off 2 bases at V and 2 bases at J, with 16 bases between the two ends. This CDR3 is CAISEPTGTAGNQPQHF. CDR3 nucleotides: TGTGCCATCAGTGAGCCAACGGGGACCGCGGGCAATCAGCCCCAGCATTTT.

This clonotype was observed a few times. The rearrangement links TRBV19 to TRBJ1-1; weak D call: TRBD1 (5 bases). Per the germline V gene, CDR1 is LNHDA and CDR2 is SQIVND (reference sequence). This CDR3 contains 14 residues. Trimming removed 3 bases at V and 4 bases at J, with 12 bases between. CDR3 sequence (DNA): TGTGCCAGTAGTATGAGGGGAGGGGTCACTGAAGCTTTCTTT. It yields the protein CASSMRGGVTEAFF.

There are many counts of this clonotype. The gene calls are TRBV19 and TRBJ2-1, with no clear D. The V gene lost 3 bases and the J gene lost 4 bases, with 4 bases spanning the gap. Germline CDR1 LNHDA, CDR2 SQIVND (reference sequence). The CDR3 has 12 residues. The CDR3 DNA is TGTGCCAGTAGTATTTTTTACAATGAGCAGTTCTTC. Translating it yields CASSIFYNEQFF.

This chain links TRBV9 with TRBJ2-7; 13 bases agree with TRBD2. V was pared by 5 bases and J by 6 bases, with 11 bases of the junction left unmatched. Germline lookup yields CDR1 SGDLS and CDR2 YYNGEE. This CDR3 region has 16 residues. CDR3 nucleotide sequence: TGTGCCAGCAGTTTAAGGACTAGCGGGAGCAAGGCCGAGCAGTACTTC. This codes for CASSLRTSGSKAEQYF.